The 14 T cell receptor beta chains in this list originate from one sample, sequenced in a study of blood T cell repertoires in COVID-19. Some clones are missing from TCRdb's copy, which holds only in-frame ones; the method was immunoSEQ multiplex PCR. The table has 180,000 or so clones, more than 85% seen once; the top ten hold 0.95% to 1.5%. The sequenced sample was PBMCs or T cells enriched from blood (not recorded which). Receptor source: a human donor with acute COVID-19. The donor label of this sample is uncertain.

This CDR3 reads CASSLQGVEDTEAFF. The CDR3 nucleotides are TGTGCCAGCAGCCTGCAGGGTGTCGAGGACACTGAAGCTTTCTTT. The chain recombines TRBV7-9 with TRBJ1-1; weak D call: TRBD1 (5 bases). Germline CDR1 and CDR2: SEHNR and FQNEAQ (reference sequence). The CDR3 totals 15 residues. V was pared by 5 bases and J by 3 bases, with 16 bases between.

This clone is a singleton in its sample. The V and J genes are TRBV7-2 and TRBJ1-2; 7 bases match TRBD1. The CDR3 has 13 residues. Trimming removed 5 bases from V and 8 bases from J; junction bases left unmatched: 8. CDR1 is SGHTA and CDR2 is FQGNSA in the germline V gene. The CDR3, as DNA: TGTGCCAGCAGCGCCGGGACAGAGAAAGGCTACACCTTC. Protein sequence: CASSAGTEKGYTF. Full variable domain (missing parts from reference TRBV7-2 and TRBJ1-2): GAGVSQSPSNKVTEKGKDVELRCDPISGHTALYWYRQSLGQGLEFLIYFQGNSAPDKSGLPSDRFSAERTGGSVSTLTIQRTQQEDSAVYLCASSAGTEKGYTFGSGTRLTVV.

The chain employs TRBV19 and TRBJ1-2; D not certain. Trimming took 7 bases from V and 4 from J, leaving 19 bases between them. Germline V gene lookup returns CDR1 LNHDA and CDR2 SQIVND (reference sequence). The CDR3 runs 15 residues. The CDR3 bases are TGTGCCAGTACCCCTGACGGAAGCGGCTTCTATGGCTACACCTTC. Translated, it gives CASTPDGSGFYGYTF.

This rearrangement joins TRBV5-6 to TRBJ2-1; 7 bases are shared with TRBD1. V dropped 0 bases and J dropped 7; count of bases not matched to a gene: 4. Germline loops: CDR1 SGHDT, CDR2 YYEEEE. The CDR3 covers 14 residues. CDR3 residues: CASSLGQGWNEQFF. The CDR3 DNA reads TGTGCCAGCAGCTTGGGACAGGGATGGAATGAGCAGTTCTTC.

The chain couples TRBV20-1 to TRBJ2-5, with TRBD2 matching over 10 bases. CDR3 length equals 14 residues. With 3 bases clipped from V and 4 bases from J, the junction kept 5 bases outside the gene matches. Germline CDR1 is DFQATT and CDR2 is SNEGSKA (reference sequence). The CDR3 is CSASNSGGRETQYF. CDR3 DNA sequence: TGCAGTGCTAGTAATAGCGGGGGGCGAGAGACCCAGTACTTC.

This clone has just a few counts. In DNA form, the CDR3 reads TGTGCCAGCAGGAATGGACAGAACTCCTACGAGCAGTACTTC. Amino acids: CASRNGQNSYEQYF. The rearrangement links TRBV6-5 to TRBJ2-7; D may be TRBD1 (6 bases). Per germline, CDR1 MNHEY and CDR2 SVGAGI. V lost 6 bases, J lost 0 bases, and 12 bases lay in between. The CDR3 has 14 residues.

The chain carries TRBV3-1 (or the pseudogene TRBV3-2) and TRBJ2-5; possibly TRBD2 for D (6 bases). CDR3 size: 17 residues. Germline loops: CDR1 LGHDT, CDR2 YNNKEL (reference sequence). V lost 1 base and J 1 base, leaving 16 bases between the germline ends. The CDR3 sequence: CASSQGNPGGVQETQYF. DNA of the CDR3: TGTGCCAGCAGCCAAGGGAACCCCGGCGGGGTCCAAGAGACCCAGTACTTC.

This sequence joins TRBV6-1 and TRBJ1-1; D is undetermined. Germline CDR1 is MNHNS and CDR2 is SASEGT. The CDR3 runs 14 residues. V was cut by 0 bases and J by 4 bases, with 9 bases left in between. For the CDR3, the DNA is TGTGCCAGCAGTGAAGCTGGACGGGGCACTGAAGCTTTCTTT. Its protein product is CASSEAGRGTEAFF.

The rearrangement links TRBV27 to TRBJ2-1; 8 bases match TRBD1. The germline V gene encodes CDR1 MNHEY and CDR2 SMNVEV (reference sequence). Unmatched junction bases numbered 4, after V lost 3 bases and J lost 12 bases. The CDR3 runs 12 residues. CDR3 in amino acids: CASSFETGVQFF. The CDR3 nucleotides read TGTGCCAGCAGTTTCGAGACAGGGGTGCAGTTCTTC.

The chain links TRBV6-2 or TRBV6-3 to TRBJ1-6, with D tentatively TRBD1 (6 bases). Germline values: CDR1 MNHEY, CDR2 SVGEGT. V was pared by 6 bases and J by 5 bases, with 17 bases between. The CDR3 covers 16 residues. The CDR3 DNA follows: TGTGCCAGCAGCCCTCAGGGGCCCCATAATAATTCACCCCTCCACTTT. Residues: CASSPQGPHNNSPLHF.

The chain recombines TRBV2 with TRBJ1-1, with 9 nucleotides matching TRBD1. V gave up 8 bases and J gave up 1 base; unmatched junction bases: 2. Germline CDR1 is SNHLY and CDR2 is FYNNEI. The CDR3 is made up of 13 amino acids. In DNA form, the CDR3 reads TGTGCCAGCGGGGGACAGGGGAACACTGAAGCTTTCTTT. Translation gives CASGGQGNTEAFF.

This clone was seen more than once but under ten times. V is TRBV4-2 and J is TRBJ2-1, with 8 bases identical to TRBD2. CDR1 and CDR2 from the germline V gene are LGHNA and YNFKEQ. Trimming took 0 bases from V and 8 from J; bases not matched to a gene: 9. The CDR3 runs to 16 residues. The CDR3 DNA reads as TGTGCCAGCAGCCAAGATCTGTTAGCGGGGAGGGATGAGCAGTTCTTC. The encoded protein is CASSQDLLAGRDEQFF.

V is TRBV24-1 and J is TRBJ2-2, with D possibly TRBD1 on 5 matching bases. Germline loops: CDR1 KGHDR, CDR2 SFDVKD. The CDR3 length is 17 residues. V lost 1 base to trimming and J lost 5 bases, with 16 bases between them. DNA of the CDR3: TGTGCCACCAGTGATTTAAGGGGCAGGGTTGGAACCGGGGAGCTGTTTTTT. Protein product: CATSDLRGRVGTGELFF.

The J gene is TRBJ2-5, the V gene TRBV6-5, with 10 bases matching TRBD2. This CDR3 contains 16 residues. With 2 bases clipped from V and 1 base from J, the junction kept 4 bases outside the gene matches. Germline V gene data show CDR1 as MNHEY and CDR2 as SVGAGI. The CDR3 DNA sequence: TGTGCCAGCAGTTACGAGCTAGCGGGGGCCCAAGAGACCCAGTACTTC. Its protein product is CASSYELAGAQETQYF.